These 28 T cell receptor beta chains were sequenced from one sample in a study of T cells in Graves' hyperthyroidism and ophthalmopathy. RNA transcripts gave rise to amplified TCR beta CDR3 regions. HTBI primers were used for first-round RT-PCR of the TCR CDR3. TCRdb reprocessed the multiplex PCR reads with MiXCR, giving one entry per CDR3 protein. The table records hundreds of thousands of distinct CDR3 sequences, roughly 22% of them present only once. The sample taken for sequencing was blood. Receptor source: a man aged 25 to 40 with Graves' ophthalmopathy.

This clonotype appeared a few times. The V call is TRBV2, the J call TRBJ2-1; D uncertain. Germline lookup yields CDR1 SNHLY and CDR2 FYNNEI. Trimming shortened V by 8 bases and J by 2 bases, and 10 bases separated the two germline ends. CDR3 length: 13 amino acids. The CDR3, as DNA: TGTGCCAGCGTTAAGGGCGCCTACAATGAGCAGTTCTTC. Translating gives CASVKGAYNEQFF.

The sample holds a few counts of this clonotype. The rearrangement links TRBV20-1 to TRBJ1-1, with D possibly matching TRBD1 (6 bases). V was cut by 5 bases and J by 6 bases, with 16 bases left in between. This CDR3 has 13 residues. Germline values: CDR1 DFQATT, CDR2 SNEGSKA (reference sequence). Here the CDR3 reads CSAQQIQGSEAFF. DNA for the CDR3: TGCAGTGCTCAACAAATACAGGGATCTGAAGCTTTCTTT.

The chain is built from TRBV12-3 or TRBV12-4 and TRBJ2-1; no firm D call. With 3 bases removed from V and 7 bases from J, the gap between germline ends came to 4 bases. This CDR3 is 11 amino acids long. As DNA, the CDR3 is TGTGCCAGCAGTTTGAGGAATGAGCAGTTCTTC. It encodes CASSLRNEQFF.

The chain couples TRBV7-9 to TRBJ1-2; 8 bases are a match to TRBD1. Germline V gene sequence: CDR1 SEHNR, CDR2 FQNEAQ (reference sequence). The CDR3 covers 14 residues. The V segment lost 5 bases and the J segment 8 bases; nucleotides outside the gene matches: 10. CDR3 protein: CASSQMDRVGGYTF. CDR3 sequence (DNA): TGTGCCAGCAGCCAAATGGACAGGGTGGGCGGCTACACCTTC.

V usage is TRBV9 and J usage is TRBJ2-5; unclear D gene. The germline V gene has CDR1 SGDLS and CDR2 YYNGEE. The CDR3 covers 13 residues. V was trimmed by 0 bases and J by 9 bases, leaving 12 bases between them. The CDR3: CASSVASVGPQYF. In DNA form, the CDR3 reads TGTGCCAGCAGCGTAGCGTCAGTCGGGCCCCAGTACTTC. Based on the CDR3 plus reference TRBV9 and TRBJ2-5, the full variable domain is DSGVTQTPKHLITATGQRVTLRCSPRSGDLSVYWYQQSLDQGLQFLIQYYNGEERAKGNILERFSAQQFPDLHSELNLSSLELGDSALYFCASSVASVGPQYFGPGTRLLVL.

This clonotype has more than one count but fewer than ten. The chain joins TRBV6-4 to TRBJ2-1; TRBD2 matches at 13 bases. The length of the CDR3 is 15 residues. The junction had 6 bases not matched to a gene; V was cut back by 3 bases and J by 10 bases. Germline lookup yields CDR1 MRHNA and CDR2 SNTAGT. The CDR3 nucleotides are TGTGCCAGCAGTGAACTAGCGGGAGGGCCTGGGGAGCAGTTCTTC. Protein sequence: CASSELAGGPGEQFF.

This chain uses TRBV6-2 or TRBV6-3 with TRBJ2-1; 9 positions match TRBD2. The germline CDR1 and CDR2 sequences are MNHEY and SVGEGT. V lost 5 bases, J lost 7 bases, and 9 bases stayed unmatched. The CDR3 runs to 15 residues. The CDR3 nucleotides are TGTGCCAGCAGTGGATCGCGGACTAGCGATAATGAGCAGTTCTTC. Protein sequence: CASSGSRTSDNEQFF.

V gene TRBV10-1 combines with J gene TRBJ2-3; D is unclear. CDR3 length: 15 amino acids. Trimming took 5 bases from V and 0 from J, leaving 12 bases between them. Germline V lookup: CDR1 WNHNN, CDR2 SYGVQD (reference sequence). The CDR3 spells CASSPSPYSTDTQYF. As DNA, the CDR3 is TGCGCCAGCAGTCCTTCACCATATAGCACAGATACGCAGTATTTT.

J is TRBJ2-1 and V is TRBV7-8; 9 nucleotides line up with TRBD2. Germline CDR1 is SGHVS and CDR2 is FQNEAQ. The CDR3 runs 19 residues. V trimming: 0 bases; J trimming: 0 bases; junction bases outside the gene matches: 9. The CDR3 sequence: CASSLAGASGVPSYNEQFF. The CDR3 bases are TGTGCCAGCAGCTTAGCCGGGGCTAGCGGGGTTCCCTCCTACAATGAGCAGTTCTTC.

At least ten counts were recorded for this clonotype. This chain uses TRBV2 with TRBJ2-7; D is unresolved. The CDR3 contains 14 residues. Germline values: CDR1 SNHLY, CDR2 FYNNEI. V lost 4 bases, J lost 2 bases, and 12 bases lay in between. CDR3 sequence reads: CASSAEGITYEQYF. The CDR3 bases are TGTGCCAGCAGTGCAGAAGGGATAACCTACGAGCAGTACTTC.

This clonotype was counted many times. The rearrangement joins TRBV7-2 to TRBJ2-7; D perhaps matches TRBD1 (5 bases). Germline CDR1 is SGHTA and CDR2 is FQGNSA. The CDR3 runs to 13 residues. With 1 base removed from V and 3 bases from J, the gap between germline ends came to 7 bases. CDR3 sequence: CASSLEGFYEQYF. CDR3 nucleotides: TGTGCCAGCAGCTTAGAGGGGTTCTACGAGCAGTACTTC.

This clonotype was picked up many times. DNA of the CDR3: TGTGCCAGCAGCCAAATCTACTCCTACGAGCAGTACTTC. Its translation: CASSQIYSYEQYF. The rearrangement joins TRBV27 to TRBJ2-7; no firm D call. V lost 6 bases, J lost 0 bases, and 9 bases lay in between. The CDR3 is 13 residues long. Germline V gene data show CDR1 as MNHEY and CDR2 as SMNVEV (reference sequence).

This clonotype was detected a few times. The genes are TRBV6-2 or TRBV6-3 and TRBJ1-4; TRBD1 might be the D (5 bases). CDR3 length equals 13 residues. In germline, CDR1 is MNHEY, CDR2 SVGEGT. Trimming stripped 5 bases from V and 6 bases from J, with 10 bases between. CDR3 protein: CASSPGFDEKLFF. The CDR3 nucleotides are TGTGCCAGCAGTCCAGGGTTTGATGAAAAACTGTTTTTT.

There are a few counts of this clonotype. This chain links TRBV28 with TRBJ2-7, with 7 bases identical to TRBD2. V was pared by 5 bases and J by 2 bases, with 12 bases of the junction left unmatched. The V gene's germline CDR1 is MDHEN and CDR2 SYDVKM. This CDR3 contains 16 residues. The CDR3 sequence is CASSPPAREIPYEQYF. The CDR3 bases are TGTGCCAGCAGTCCCCCTGCGCGGGAGATACCCTACGAGCAGTACTTC.

The chain is built from TRBV6-4 and TRBJ2-2; D could derive from TRBD1 or TRBD2 (6 bases each). The CDR3 consists of 13 residues. Germline V CDR1 and CDR2: MRHNA, SNTAGT. The V gene lost 8 bases and the J gene lost 4 bases, with 11 bases spanning the gap. The CDR3 DNA reads TGTGCCAGCCGACAGGAGGGCACCGGGGAGCTGTTTTTT. Protein product: CASRQEGTGELFF.

This clonotype was seen repeatedly, ten times or more. The rearrangement uses TRBV11-3 and TRBJ2-4; D might be TRBD1 (5 bases). Trimming removed 4 bases from V and 0 bases from J, with 19 bases in between. CDR3 length equals 18 residues. The germline CDR1 and CDR2 sequences are SGHNT and YENEEA. The CDR3 loop reads CASSSLTVRTLAKNIQYF. As DNA, the CDR3 is TGTGCCAGCAGCTCACTGACAGTTAGAACTTTAGCCAAAAACATTCAGTACTTC.

This sequence joins TRBV12-3 or TRBV12-4 and TRBJ2-6; TRBD2 agrees at 15 bases. After removal of 7 bases from V and 4 bases from J, the junction contained 8 bases not matched to a gene. The CDR3 totals 18 residues. The CDR3 is CASTWGTSGRTGANVLTF. The DNA for the CDR3 is TGTGCCAGCACCTGGGGGACTAGCGGGAGGACCGGGGCCAACGTCCTGACTTTC.

This clonotype has a count of ten or more. This chain uses TRBV20-1 with TRBJ2-1; perhaps TRBD2 as D (6 bases). There are 14 residues in the CDR3. Germline V gives CDR1 DFQATT, CDR2 SNEGSKA (reference sequence). V lost 1 base and J lost 4, with 11 bases in between. The CDR3 loop reads CSARGLASYNEQFF. The DNA for the CDR3 is TGCAGTGCTAGAGGGCTAGCGAGTTACAATGAGCAGTTCTTC.

The V gene is TRBV6-1, the J gene TRBJ2-5; D ambiguous. CDR1 is MNHNS and CDR2 is SASEGT in the germline V gene. The V gene lost 3 bases and the J gene lost 8 bases, with 4 bases spanning the gap. The CDR3 covers 10 residues. The CDR3, as DNA: TGTGCCAGCAGTGAGATCACCCAGTACTTC. Protein sequence: CASSEITQYF.

The rearrangement joins TRBV4-1 to TRBJ2-2, with TRBD1 as a possible D gene (5 bases). Germline loops: CDR1 MGHRA, CDR2 YSYEKL. The CDR3 has 16 residues. V lost 0 bases to trimming and J lost 2 bases, with 10 bases between them. As DNA, the CDR3 is TGCGCCAGCAGCCAAGATCGACAGATTAACACCGGGGAGCTGTTTTTT. Amino acid sequence: CASSQDRQINTGELFF.

The V and J genes are TRBV28 and TRBJ2-7; 8 nucleotides align to TRBD2. CDR1 is MDHEN and CDR2 is SYDVKM in the germline V gene. The CDR3 totals 13 residues. After removal of 7 bases from V and 4 bases from J, the junction contained 6 bases not matched to a gene. The DNA for the CDR3 is TGTGCCAGCAAGAGCGGGAGATTTTACGAGCAGTACTTC. Translated: CASKSGRFYEQYF. The whole variable domain, remainder taken from reference TRBV28 and TRBJ2-7, is DVKVTQSSRYLVKRTGEKVFLECVQDMDHENMFWYRQDPGLGLRLIYFSYDVKMKEKGDIPEGYSVSREKKERFSLILESASTNQTSMYLCASKSGRFYEQYFGPGTRLTVT.

The CDR3 region has the DNA TGTGCCAGTACCCTGGGGGTACAGAGGAACACTGAAGCTTTCTTT. The encoded protein is CASTLGVQRNTEAFF. The chain employs TRBV19 and TRBJ1-1, with D perhaps matching TRBD1 (5 bases). The germline V gene has CDR1 LNHDA and CDR2 SQIVND (reference sequence). CDR3 length: 15 residues. V lost 7 bases and J 1 base, leaving 16 bases between the germline ends. Supplemented by reference TRBV19 and TRBJ1-1, the full variable domain reads DGGITQSPKYLFRKEGQNVTLSCEQNLNHDAMYWYRQDPGQGLRLIYYSQIVNDFQKGDIAEGYSVSREKKESFPLTVTSAQKNPTAFYLCASTLGVQRNTEAFFGQGTRLTVV.

This sequence joins TRBV9 and TRBJ1-1; D is perhaps TRBD1 (5 bases). Germline values: CDR1 SGDLS, CDR2 YYNGEE. The CDR3 contains 15 residues. V was trimmed by 0 bases and J by 4 bases, leaving 13 bases between them. CDR3 nucleotides: TGTGCCAGCAGCGTAGAGGTGGGAAGGGGCACTGAAGCTTTCTTT. Translating gives CASSVEVGRGTEAFF. The full variable domain, rest sourced from reference TRBV9 and TRBJ1-1, is DSGVTQTPKHLITATGQRVTLRCSPRSGDLSVYWYQQSLDQGLQFLIQYYNGEERAKGNILERFSAQQFPDLHSELNLSSLELGDSALYFCASSVEVGRGTEAFFGQGTRLTVV.

There are many counts of this clonotype. In DNA, the CDR3 is TGTGCCACCAGTGATACCCCTCGGGATACGCAGTATTTT. Its protein is CATSDTPRDTQYF. This chain uses TRBV24-1 with TRBJ2-3; D gene uncertain. The CDR3 extends over 13 amino acids. V lost 3 bases, J lost 6 bases, and 9 bases lay in between. From germline, CDR1 is KGHDR and CDR2 SFDVKD.

The rearrangement links TRBV5-6 to TRBJ2-7; D remains ambiguous. Germline lookup yields CDR1 SGHDT and CDR2 YYEEEE. The germline V and J ends were trimmed by 2 bases and 2 bases, with 5 bases remaining between them. The CDR3 totals 12 residues. The CDR3 DNA reads as TGTGCCAGCAGCTTCTCGACCTACGAGCAGTACTTC. It yields the protein CASSFSTYEQYF.

This clonotype was detected ten times or more. The CDR3 DNA reads as TGTGCCAGCAGGGCGGCGGCGGGAGGGCCGCGATATGAGCAGTTCTTC. This gives the protein CASRAAAGGPRYEQFF. V usage is TRBV6-1 and J usage is TRBJ2-1, with 9 bases matching TRBD2. CDR1 and CDR2 (germline): MNHNS, SASEGT. The CDR3 is made up of 16 amino acids. J gave up 8 bases and V 6 bases, and 14 bases lay outside the gene matches.

This clonotype was recorded at least ten times. The chain employs TRBV28 and TRBJ2-7; TRBD2 is a possible D gene (6 bases). V dropped 5 bases and J dropped 2 bases, with 13 bases sitting between them. The germline V gene encodes CDR1 MDHEN and CDR2 SYDVKM. This CDR3 is built from 14 residues. CDR3 nucleotide sequence: TGTGCCAGCAGTCCGACTAGGATTGCCTACGAGCAGTACTTC. Translation gives CASSPTRIAYEQYF.

The V call is TRBV12-5, the J call TRBJ2-6; D might be TRBD1 (6 bases). V dropped 6 bases and J dropped 1 base, with 13 bases sitting between them. This CDR3 is built from 16 residues. The germline V gene encodes CDR1 LGHNT and CDR2 FRNRAP. The CDR3 protein is CASGPGHVSGANVLTF. As DNA, the CDR3 is TGTGCTAGTGGACCGGGACATGTATCTGGGGCCAACGTCCTGACTTTC.